The 10 T cell receptor beta chains below were found in one sample sequenced in a study of PD-1 blockade in classical Hodgkin lymphoma. Some clones are missing from TCRdb's copy, which holds only in-frame ones; the method was immunoSEQ multiplex PCR. The sample carries about 16,000 clones, about 93% recorded once. Time point in this sample: newly diagnosed, previously untreated cHL patient sample. The sample comprised peripheral blood mononuclear cells (PBMCs). Every receptor here comes from a human donor with classical Hodgkin lymphoma.

This clone occurred once. This chain joins TRBV7-8 and TRBJ1-1; tentative D call: TRBD1 (5 bases). CDR1 and CDR2 (germline): SGHVS, FQNEAQ. There are 14 residues in the CDR3. With 6 bases removed from V and 6 bases from J, the gap between germline ends came to 17 bases. The CDR3 protein is CASRSGALSAEAFF. The DNA for the CDR3 is TGTGCCAGCAGGTCCGGGGCACTTAGTGCTGAAGCTTTCTTT.

CDR3 protein: CATSRQGAFEQYF. As DNA, the CDR3 is TGTGCCACCAGCAGACAGGGGGCGTTCGAGCAGTACTTC. V gene TRBV15 combines with J gene TRBJ2-7, with 8 positions matching TRBD1. With V trimmed by 2 bases and J by 6 bases, 3 bases remained unmatched. Per the germline V gene, CDR1 is LNHNV and CDR2 is YYDKDF (reference sequence). The length of the CDR3 is 13 residues.

The CDR3 is CASSDSGGNQPQHF. CDR3 in DNA: TGTGCCAGCAGTGACTCGGGGGGGAATCAGCCCCAGCATTTT. The genes are TRBV6-4 and TRBJ1-5, with a tentative D call TRBD1 (5 bases). Trimming removed 0 bases from V and 4 bases from J, with 7 bases in between. CDR1 is MRHNA and CDR2 is SNTAGT in the germline V gene. The CDR3 loop spans 14 amino acids.

The rearrangement joins TRBV11-2 to TRBJ2-3; D gene ambiguous. The ends were cut back, 5 bases at V and 0 bases at J, with 9 bases in the middle. CDR3 length equals 14 residues. CDR1 is SGHAT and CDR2 is FQNNGV in the germline V gene. CDR3 DNA sequence: TGTGCCAGCAGCCTCGTAGGGAGCACAGATACGCAGTATTTT. This translates into CASSLVGSTDTQYF.

V usage is TRBV4-2 and J usage is TRBJ2-7; D may be TRBD2 (6 bases). The CDR3 is 14 amino acids. Trimming took 1 base from V and 0 from J, leaving 7 bases between them. CDR1 is LGHNA, CDR2 YNFKEQ, per germline. Here the CDR3 DNA reads TGTGCCAGCAGCCAAGCGGGAGACTCCTACGAGCAGTACTTC. It yields the protein CASSQAGDSYEQYF.

The chain joins TRBV20-1 to TRBJ1-1; D call uncertain. V was shortened by 8 bases and J by 1 base, with 8 bases between the two germline ends. CDR1 is DFQATT and CDR2 is SNEGSKA in the germline V gene (reference sequence). The CDR3 covers 11 residues. The DNA for the CDR3 is TGCAGTTACTTGAGGAACACTGAAGCTTTCTTT. Protein product: CSYLRNTEAFF.

V is TRBV29-1 and J is TRBJ2-2, with a tentative D call TRBD1 (5 bases). Germline V gene data show CDR1 as SQVTM and CDR2 as ANQGSEA. V was shortened by 6 bases and J by 6 bases, with 11 bases between the two germline ends. The CDR3 covers 12 residues. DNA of the CDR3: TGCAGCGTATCTCAGGGTCCCGGGGAGCTGTTTTTT. This sequence encodes CSVSQGPGELFF.

V is TRBV6-4 and J is TRBJ2-7; D is uncertain. This CDR3 comprises 13 residues. Germline V lookup: CDR1 MRHNA, CDR2 SNTAGT. Trimming took off 3 bases at V and 0 bases at J, with 6 bases between the two ends. The CDR3 sequence: CASSEVASYEQYF. CDR3 nucleotide sequence: TGTGCCAGCAGTGAGGTCGCCTCCTACGAGCAGTACTTC.

The chain employs TRBV25-1 and TRBJ1-1; D ambiguous. V dropped 8 bases and J dropped 1 base, with 5 bases sitting between them. Germline assignment: CDR1 MGHDK and CDR2 SYGVNS. This CDR3 is built from 11 residues. The CDR3 is CASSENTEAFF. In nucleotides, the CDR3 is TGTGCCAGCTCGGAGAACACTGAAGCTTTCTTT.

This chain uses TRBV11-1 with TRBJ2-5, with TRBD1 matching over 7 bases. There are 15 residues in the CDR3. Germline-derived CDR1 and CDR2 are SGHAT and FQDESV (reference sequence). Trimming took 3 bases from V and 5 from J; bases not matched to a gene: 9. The CDR3 DNA sequence: TGTGCCAGCAGCTTTCAAGGACAGGAGATCGAGACCCAGTACTTC. Its protein is CASSFQGQEIETQYF.